The sequence of this T cell receptor (beta chain) was determined in a study of control samples from healthy donors and cancer patients. Clones were sequenced by immunoSEQ multiplex PCR, and TCRdb holds only the in-frame ones, with some missing. This sample has roughly 160,000 clones, with roughly 95% found just once. Germline CDR1 reads SGDLS; CDR2 reads YYNGEE. With 2 bases removed from V and 0 bases from J, the gap between germline ends came to 8 bases. This CDR3 is built from 14 residues. The chain links TRBV9 to TRBJ1-2; D is ambiguous. The sequence derives from a woman aged 25-40 years in good health. Sequences were obtained from blood. Here the CDR3 reads CASSVAGANYGYTF. The CDR3 region has the DNA TGTGCCAGCAGCGTCGCCGGGGCTAACTATGGCTACACCTTC.